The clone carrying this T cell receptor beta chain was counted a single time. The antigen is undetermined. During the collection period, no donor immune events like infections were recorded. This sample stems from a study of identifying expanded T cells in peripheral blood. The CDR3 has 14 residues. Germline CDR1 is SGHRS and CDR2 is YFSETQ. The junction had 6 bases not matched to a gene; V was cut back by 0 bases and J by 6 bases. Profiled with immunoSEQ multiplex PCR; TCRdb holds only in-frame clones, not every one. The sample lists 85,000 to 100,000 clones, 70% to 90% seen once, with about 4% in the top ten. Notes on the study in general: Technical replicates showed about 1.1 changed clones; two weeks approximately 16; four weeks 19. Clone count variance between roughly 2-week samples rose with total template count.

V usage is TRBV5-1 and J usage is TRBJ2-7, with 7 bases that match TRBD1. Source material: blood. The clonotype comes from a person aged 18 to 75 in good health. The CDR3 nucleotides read TGCGCCAGCAGCTTGGGACAGGGCACCTCCGAGCAGTACTTC. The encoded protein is CASSLGQGTSEQYF.